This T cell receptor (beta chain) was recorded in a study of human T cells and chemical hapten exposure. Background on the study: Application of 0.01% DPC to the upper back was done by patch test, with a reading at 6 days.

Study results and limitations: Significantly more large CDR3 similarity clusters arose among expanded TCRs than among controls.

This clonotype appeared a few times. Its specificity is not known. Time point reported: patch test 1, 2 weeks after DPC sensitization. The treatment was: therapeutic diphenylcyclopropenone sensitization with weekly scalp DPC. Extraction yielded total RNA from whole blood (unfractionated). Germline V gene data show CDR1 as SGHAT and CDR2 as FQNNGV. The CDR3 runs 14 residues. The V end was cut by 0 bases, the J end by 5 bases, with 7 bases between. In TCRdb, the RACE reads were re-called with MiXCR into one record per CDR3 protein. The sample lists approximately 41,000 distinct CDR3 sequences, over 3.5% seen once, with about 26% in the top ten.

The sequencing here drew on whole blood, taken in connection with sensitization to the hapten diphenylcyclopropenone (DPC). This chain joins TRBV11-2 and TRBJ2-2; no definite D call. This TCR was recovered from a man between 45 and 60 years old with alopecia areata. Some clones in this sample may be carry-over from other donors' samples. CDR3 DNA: TGTGCCAGCAGCTTAGATTGGAGTACCGGGGAGCTGTTTTTT. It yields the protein CASSLDWSTGELFF.